The 2 T cell receptor beta chains presented below share a single source sample, sequenced in a study of blood T cell repertoires in COVID-19. TCRdb's table, derived via immunoSEQ multiplex PCR, lists solely in-frame clones and lacks some. The sample contains 430,000 or so clones, approximately 90% of which appear only once. Sequenced input: PBMCs or T cells enriched from blood (not recorded which). These receptors all stem from a woman aged 35 to 49 who had recovered from COVID-19.

The chain is built from TRBV19 and TRBJ1-2; D might be TRBD1 (6 bases). The ends were cut back, 4 bases at V and 0 bases at J, with 12 bases in the middle. CDR3 length: 15 amino acids. Germline V gene lookup returns CDR1 LNHDA and CDR2 SQIVND (reference sequence). The DNA of the CDR3 is TGTGCCAGTAGTACCACAGGGAGGGCTAACTATGGCTACACCTTC. As protein: CASSTTGRANYGYTF.

This chain connects TRBV7-9 to TRBJ1-1; D not resolved. Germline CDR1 reads SEHNR; CDR2 reads FQNEAQ (reference sequence). V dropped 1 base and J dropped 6 bases, with 12 bases sitting between them. The CDR3 sequence is 14 residues long. DNA for the CDR3: TGTGCCAGCAGCTTAGTAGGCGGGATCGCTGAAGCTTTCTTT. Translating gives CASSLVGGIAEAFF.